In this sample, the clone carrying this TCR beta chain turned up a few times. No antigen is known for it. The sample originates from a study of T cell responses to AZD1222 COVID-19 vaccine. Study results and limitations: Only six individuals given AZD1222 were seropositive at baseline. The study reported that nearly half of spike-specific TCRs target unmutated variant regions. The span of vaccine-associated CD4 TCRs extended across spike, with dominance at 160-218 and 743-854. Clonal diversity was possibly underestimated, and the donors were mostly white British, with more females.

The V and J ends lost 4 bases and 4 bases, in that order; junction bases with no gene match: 2. This CDR3 comprises 12 residues. Germline values: CDR1 SGDLS, CDR2 YYNGEE. Sequencing used immunoSEQ multiplex PCR; TCRdb keeps in-frame clones, though not all of them. The repertoire consists of under 200,000 clones, with roughly nine tenths occurring once and the leading ten covering 1.9%. The clonotype was recovered from an adult in good health. This sequence joins TRBV9 and TRBJ2-7; 7 bases line up with TRBD1. This specimen was peripheral blood, taken on day 0 of AZD1222 vaccination. The CDR3, as DNA: TGTGCCAGCAGCAGGGACAGTTACGAGCAGTACTTC. It is translated as CASSRDSYEQYF.